This TCR beta chain was recovered during a study of blood T cell repertoires in COVID-19. Assay used: immunoSEQ multiplex PCR; TCRdb lists only in-frame clones, some missing. The data show 35,000 to 45,000 clones, with 85% seen just once and over 8.5% held by the top ten. CDR3 size: 15 residues. Trimming took off 4 bases at V and 3 bases at J, with 13 bases between the two ends. Germline V gene sequence: CDR1 KGHSH, CDR2 LQKENI. The gene calls are TRBV18 and TRBJ1-5, with D tentatively TRBD1 (5 bases). Sequenced material: peripheral blood. The sequence was obtained from a human donor in a cohort sampled during active COVID-19. The CDR3 DNA reads as TGTGCCAGCTCACAGGGACGGGAGCCCAATCAGCCCCAGCATTTT. Translated: CASSQGREPNQPQHF.